The entry below describes one T cell receptor (beta chain). The data were taken from a study of blood T cell repertoires in COVID-19. Turning to the study itself: Samples taken during acute and convalescent COVID-19 were collected in the United States, Italy and Spain.

Clinical histories supplied by participants themselves formed the basis of cohort assignment. Germline V CDR1 and CDR2: MNHEY, SMNVEV (reference sequence). V was cut by 6 bases and J by 0 bases, with 9 bases left in between. The CDR3 sequence is 15 residues long. Original data processing: Researchers report that nucleated cell counts were estimated from reference gene primer amplification. This table comes from immunoSEQ multiplex PCR, and its TCRdb copy is limited to in-frame clones, with some not included. The V and J calls and clone size come from that table; D and trimming were worked out from the DNA. The repertoire holds about 180,000 clones, with more than 75% as singletons.

Sequences were obtained from PBMCs or T cells enriched from blood (not recorded which). This TCR was recovered from a man aged 60 to 75 who had been exposed to COVID-19. The chain has TRBV27 and TRBJ2-6, with a possible D match to TRBD1 (5 bases). The CDR3 is CASRTASSGANVLTF. CDR3 bases: TGTGCCAGCAGGACAGCTTCCTCTGGGGCCAACGTCCTGACTTTC.